Shown below are 28 T cell receptor beta chains from a single sample sequenced in a study of blood T cell repertoires in COVID-19. Assay used: immunoSEQ multiplex PCR; TCRdb lists only in-frame clones, some missing. Among around 92,000 clones listed, roughly 86% were seen once. The sequenced sample was peripheral blood. The origin of the receptors is a human donor in a cohort sampled during active COVID-19.

This clone was observed a handful of times. This chain uses TRBV7-8 with TRBJ1-1; a possible D gene is TRBD1 (6 bases). Between the trimmed V and J ends, which lost 5 bases and 11 bases, there was a span of 18 bases. The germline V gene encodes CDR1 SGHVS and CDR2 FQNEAQ. CDR3 size: 13 residues. In nucleotides, the CDR3 is TGTGCCAGCAGCACCCGACAGGAAGGAACGGCTTTCTTT. Amino acid sequence: CASSTRQEGTAFF. Using reference TRBV7-8 and TRBJ1-1 for the parts outside the CDR3, the full variable domain is GAGVSQSPRYKVAKRGQDVALRCDPISGHVSLFWYQQALGQGPEFLTYFQNEAQLDKSGLPSDRFFAERPEGSVSTLKIQRTQQEDSAVYLCASSTRQEGTAFFGQGTRLTVV.

This clone has just one count. The chain carries TRBV18 and TRBJ1-1; D is unresolved. The CDR3 extends over 14 amino acids. Germline-derived CDR1 and CDR2 are KGHSH and LQKENI. Between the trimmed V and J ends, which lost 3 bases and 0 bases, there was a span of 8 bases. CDR3 loop: CASSPDTLNTEAFF. Here the CDR3 DNA reads TGTGCCAGCTCACCTGACACCCTGAACACTGAAGCTTTCTTT.

The V gene is TRBV5-8, the J gene TRBJ2-7; the D gene is possibly TRBD2 (7 bases). The germline V and J ends were trimmed by 0 bases and 4 bases, with 17 bases remaining between them. The CDR3 consists of 16 residues. Germline CDR1 reads SGHTS; CDR2 reads YDEGEE. The CDR3 DNA sequence: TGTGCCAGCAGCTTGGCCTTGGGAGGGACAATATACGAGCAGTACTTC. Residues: CASSLALGGTIYEQYF.

The chain couples TRBV5-1 to TRBJ2-5, with D possibly matching TRBD1 (6 bases). CDR3 length: 15 amino acids. Trimming cost V 2 bases and J 5 bases, with 16 bases left between them. Germline V gene sequence: CDR1 SGHRS, CDR2 YFSETQ. The CDR3 DNA reads TGCGCCAGCAGCTTCGGTGGACATCAGGGGGAGACCCAGTACTTC. This sequence encodes CASSFGGHQGETQYF.

The chain joins TRBV19 to TRBJ2-3; 10 bases are shared with TRBD2. This CDR3 is 15 amino acids long. V dropped 10 bases and J dropped 3; count of bases not matched to a gene: 10. The germline V gene has CDR1 LNHDA and CDR2 SQIVND (reference sequence). The CDR3 DNA reads TGTGCCACAAAAAGCGGGAGGGCCATGACAGATACGCAGTATTTT. Its translation: CATKSGRAMTDTQYF.

As for this clone: This sample includes further DNA sequences coding for the same CDR3. The genes are TRBV12-3 or TRBV12-4 and TRBJ2-7; D uncertain. CDR3 length equals 12 residues. V was cut by 6 bases and J by 2 bases, with 8 bases left in between. This chain's CDR3 is CASSPSAYEQYF. The CDR3 bases are TGTGCCAGCAGCCCTTCCGCCTACGAGCAGTACTTC.

This chain connects TRBV6-6 to TRBJ2-7; 9 bases align to TRBD1. CDR3 length: 13 residues. V was clipped by 7 bases and J by 6 bases; unmatched bases: 7. CDR1 is MNHNY, CDR2 SVGAGI, per germline (reference sequence). As DNA, the CDR3 is TGTGCCAGCATAAAGGGACAGGGTGGCGAGCAGTACTTC. Translation gives CASIKGQGGEQYF.

The chain carries TRBV3-1 (or the pseudogene TRBV3-2) and TRBJ1-1; D not certain. Germline values: CDR1 LGHDT, CDR2 YNNKEL (reference sequence). Trimming stripped 4 bases from V and 1 base from J, with 4 bases between. The CDR3 has 12 residues. The CDR3 DNA sequence: TGTGCCAGCAGCCTTAGGAACACTGAAGCTTTCTTT. Translating it yields CASSLRNTEAFF.

V is TRBV4-3 and J is TRBJ2-7; tentative D call: TRBD2 (6 bases). The CDR3 is made up of 16 amino acids. Germline CDR1 reads LGHNA; CDR2 reads YSLEER. Trimming pared 3 bases from V and 3 bases from J, leaving 18 bases between. CDR3 residues: CASSQGGSGSYYEQYF. DNA of the CDR3: TGCGCCAGCAGCCAGGGGGGTAGCGGAAGCTACTACGAGCAGTACTTC.

The J gene is TRBJ2-3, the V gene TRBV19; 7 positions agree with TRBD1. Trimming removed 3 bases from V and 0 bases from J; junction bases left unmatched: 3. From germline, CDR1 is LNHDA and CDR2 SQIVND (reference sequence). The CDR3 runs 15 residues. CDR3 sequence (DNA): TGTGCCAGTAGTATCACAGGGGTTAGCACAGATACGCAGTATTTT. Its protein product is CASSITGVSTDTQYF.

The gene calls are TRBV15 and TRBJ2-3, with D unresolved. The CDR3 totals 13 residues. V dropped 0 bases and J dropped 6 bases, with 7 bases sitting between them. Germline V gene lookup returns CDR1 LNHNV and CDR2 YYDKDF (reference sequence). The CDR3 nucleotides read TGTGCCACCAGCAGAGATAGCCCCGATACGCAGTATTTT. It translates to CATSRDSPDTQYF.

V is TRBV4-1 and J is TRBJ2-7; D remains unclear. CDR1 and CDR2 (germline): MGHRA, YSYEKL. The CDR3 totals 14 residues. The V and J ends lost 3 bases and 2 bases respectively, with 11 bases between them. CDR3 in DNA: TGCGCCAGCAGCCAGCCAGGCGTAACCTACGAGCAGTACTTC. It codes for CASSQPGVTYEQYF.

This clone appeared a few times. The rearrangement links TRBV7-8 to TRBJ1-6; no firm D call. The CDR3 runs to 15 residues. Germline assignment: CDR1 SGHVS and CDR2 FQNEAQ. Trimming pared 2 bases from V and 7 bases from J, leaving 12 bases between. CDR3 amino acids: CASSLRSAENSPLHF. CDR3 DNA: TGTGCCAGCAGCTTACGATCGGCGGAGAATTCACCCCTCCACTTT.

The chain employs TRBV7-3 and TRBJ2-5; the D gene is possibly TRBD2 (6 bases). Per germline, CDR1 SGHTA and CDR2 FQGTGA. V was trimmed by 3 bases and J by 5 bases, leaving 13 bases between them. The CDR3 has 14 amino acids. This CDR3 is CASSFQGGGETQYF. The CDR3 bases are TGTGCCAGCAGCTTTCAGGGAGGTGGGGAGACCCAGTACTTC.

The chain recombines TRBV23-1 with TRBJ1-4; D unclear. TRBV23-1 has ORF status, its function being uncertain. This CDR3 has 15 residues. Trimming shortened V by 0 bases and J by 8 bases, and 13 bases separated the two germline ends. Here the CDR3 DNA reads TGCGCCAGCAGTCAATCGCGGGGTAGGCGGGAAAAACTGTTTTTT. Amino acid sequence: CASSQSRGRREKLFF.

This clone was found many times. This sequence joins TRBV4-3 and TRBJ1-6, with 9 positions matching TRBD1. The CDR3 length is 17 residues. Germline assignment: CDR1 LGHNA and CDR2 YSLEER. The ends lost 4 bases at V and 6 bases at J; junction bases unmatched: 10. CDR3 sequence (DNA): TGCGCCAGCAGCCTCCTCCCACCGGGACAGGGTAATTCACCCCTCCACTTT. This codes for CASSLLPPGQGNSPLHF.

This sequence joins TRBV18 and TRBJ2-3; TRBD2 matches at 7 bases. This CDR3 spans 15 amino acids. The junction had 6 bases not matched to a gene; V was cut back by 3 bases and J by 3 bases. Germline loops: CDR1 KGHSH, CDR2 LQKENI. CDR3 in amino acids: CASSPQGLPTDTQYF. The DNA of the CDR3 is TGTGCCAGCTCACCCCAGGGACTACCGACAGATACGCAGTATTTT.

The chain carries TRBV29-1 and TRBJ1-1; possibly TRBD1 for D (6 bases). Deletions cut 7 bases from V and 1 base from J, with 13 bases between. The V gene's germline CDR1 is SQVTM and CDR2 ANQGSEA. This CDR3 has 13 amino acids. The CDR3 loop is CSAGRGGNTEAFF. As DNA, the CDR3 is TGCAGCGCTGGAAGGGGGGGGAACACTGAAGCTTTCTTT. The entire variable domain, with the rest obtained from reference TRBV29-1 and TRBJ1-1, is as follows: SAVISQKPSRDICQRGTSLTIQCQVDSQVTMMFWYRQQPGQSLTLIATANQGSEATYESGFVIDKFPISRPNLTFSTLTVSNMSPEDSSIYLCSAGRGGNTEAFFGQGTRLTVV.

V and J are TRBV27 and TRBJ2-5; TRBD1 is a possible D gene (6 bases). CDR3 length: 18 residues. Germline CDR1 MNHEY, CDR2 SMNVEV (reference sequence). Trimming cost V 2 bases and J 1 base, with 20 bases left between them. CDR3: CASSLLGRQGPLQETQYF. In nucleotides, the CDR3 is TGTGCCAGCAGTTTACTAGGACGCCAGGGGCCTCTCCAAGAGACCCAGTACTTC.

A few counts support this clone. The V gene is TRBV11-2, the J gene TRBJ2-7; D remains unclear. The CDR3 is made up of 14 amino acids. Trimming took off 3 bases at V and 1 base at J, with 10 bases between the two ends. Per germline, CDR1 SGHAT and CDR2 FQNNGV. The CDR3 loop is CASSLGDKSYEQYF. The CDR3 region has the DNA TGTGCCAGCAGCTTGGGCGACAAGTCCTACGAGCAGTACTTC.

In this sample, this clone turned up a few times. This chain links TRBV6-6 with TRBJ2-2; 10 positions match TRBD2. Germline-derived CDR1 and CDR2 are MNHNY and SVGAGI (reference sequence). This CDR3 is built from 15 residues. J was trimmed by 5 bases and V by 2 bases; bases with no gene match: 2. The DNA for the CDR3 is TGTGCCAGCAGTTACCCTAGCGGGAGTACCGGGGAGCTGTTTTTT. This encodes CASSYPSGSTGELFF.

CDR3 region: CASSPTTETGELFF. The DNA for the CDR3 is TGTGCCAGCAGCCCGACTACAGAGACCGGGGAGCTGTTTTTT. V is TRBV5-6 and J is TRBJ2-2, with D tentatively TRBD2 (5 bases). The CDR3 runs 14 residues. Germline loops: CDR1 SGHDT, CDR2 YYEEEE. Trimming left V 4 bases short and J 5 bases short, with 12 bases between.

The chain recombines TRBV6-5 with TRBJ2-2, with TRBD1 as a possible D gene (6 bases). V was pared by 6 bases and J by 0 bases, with 8 bases between. The CDR3 is 14 residues long. Germline V gives CDR1 MNHEY, CDR2 SVGAGI. The CDR3 DNA reads TGTGCCAGCAGCTGGACAGCGAACACCGGGGAGCTGTTTTTT. This encodes CASSWTANTGELFF.

The V and J genes are TRBV11-2 and TRBJ2-7; D might be TRBD1 (5 bases). Germline CDR1 and CDR2: SGHAT and FQNNGV. CDR3 length: 14 residues. The germline V and J ends were trimmed by 1 base and 3 bases, with 10 bases remaining between them. Written as DNA, the CDR3 is TGTGCCAGCAGCTTAGGTCAGGGTCTCTACGAGCAGTACTTC. Translation gives CASSLGQGLYEQYF. The variable domain in full, with the rest retrieved from reference TRBV11-2 and TRBJ2-7, is EAGVAQSPRYKIIEKRQSVAFWCNPISGHATLYWYQQILGQGPKLLIQFQNNGVVDDSQLPKDRFSAERLKGVDSTLKIQPAKLEDSAVYLCASSLGQGLYEQYFGPGTRLTVT.

The V gene is TRBV4-1, the J gene TRBJ2-7, with D maybe TRBD2 (5 bases). The germline V gene encodes CDR1 MGHRA and CDR2 YSYEKL. The V and J ends lost 1 base and 5 bases respectively, with 9 bases between them. This CDR3 is 13 amino acids long. The CDR3 bases are TGCGCCAGCAGCCAAGCCGGGCGGGACGAGCAGTACTTC. Residues: CASSQAGRDEQYF.

This chain joins TRBV11-2 and TRBJ2-7; 7 bases line up with TRBD2. V dropped 8 bases and J dropped 3; count of bases not matched to a gene: 7. CDR1 is SGHAT and CDR2 is FQNNGV in the germline V gene. The CDR3 extends over 13 amino acids. DNA of the CDR3: TGTGCCAGCGGGGGGGACGGATACTACGAGCAGTACTTC. The encoded protein is CASGGDGYYEQYF.

This chain uses TRBV6-5 with TRBJ2-3; 8 bases fit TRBD2. Trimming cost V 6 bases and J 10 bases; bases outside gene matches: 9. There are 13 residues in the CDR3. The V gene's germline CDR1 is MNHEY and CDR2 SVGAGI. The CDR3 coding sequence is TGTGCCAGCAGCGCAATTAGCGGGGAGGCGCAGTATTTT. The encoded protein is CASSAISGEAQYF.

The chain recombines TRBV7-7 with TRBJ2-1, with TRBD2 matching over 7 bases. Per germline, CDR1 SSHAT and CDR2 FNYEAQ (reference sequence). The CDR3 consists of 15 residues. Trimming removed 6 bases from V and 4 bases from J; junction bases left unmatched: 9. The DNA for the CDR3 is TGTGCCAGCAGTCCGAGCGGGACGGCTTACAATGAGCAGTTCTTC. Translating gives CASSPSGTAYNEQFF.